One sample yielded the 14 T cell receptor beta chains listed below, sequenced in a study of CD8+ T cells in alopecia areata. Following RNA extraction, reverse transcription yielded cDNA that acted as the sequencing template. Data came from immunoSEQ multiplex PCR; TCRdb stores just in-frame clones and leaves some out. This sample carries about 110,000 clones, almost 60% of them seen once, and the ten largest clones take under 25%. Specimen: CD8+ T cells sorted from blood. The receptors derive from a human donor in good health.

The V and J genes are TRBV19 and TRBJ1-1, with D perhaps matching TRBD1 (5 bases). The CDR3 runs to 15 residues. V was shortened by 5 bases and J by 11 bases, with 24 bases between the two germline ends. CDR1 LNHDA and CDR2 SQIVND come from the germline V gene (reference sequence). CDR3 coding DNA: TGTGCCAGTAGTCCTACTCTTGGGGCGGATGTGGAGGCTTTCTTT. The encoded protein is CASSPTLGADVEAFF.

J is TRBJ2-1 and V is TRBV2; the D is unclear. The CDR3 covers 9 residues. Germline CDR1 reads SNHLY; CDR2 reads FYNNEI. V was pared by 10 bases and J by 7 bases, with 5 bases between. The CDR3 sequence is CATFNEQFF. DNA of the CDR3: TGTGCCACCTTTAATGAGCAGTTCTTC.

V usage is TRBV27 and J usage is TRBJ1-1; D remains unclear. Trimming shortened V by 3 bases and J by 4 bases, and 9 bases separated the two germline ends. The CDR3 is 13 amino acids. Germline CDR1 reads MNHEY; CDR2 reads SMNVEV (reference sequence). In DNA form, the CDR3 reads TGTGCCAGCAGTTTGTCGCTGGCCACTGAAGCTTTCTTT. Its protein is CASSLSLATEAFF.

V and J are TRBV15 and TRBJ2-2, with D possibly TRBD2 on 5 matching bases. V lost 0 bases, J lost 6 bases, and 8 bases lay in between. Looked up from germline, CDR1 is LNHNV and CDR2 is YYDKDF (reference sequence). The CDR3 runs 14 residues. The CDR3 bases are TGTGCCACCAGCAGAGATGTGGGAGCCGGGGAGCTGTTTTTT. Translation: CATSRDVGAGELFF.

This clone was counted only a few times. This chain links TRBV2 with TRBJ2-7, with D maybe TRBD1 (5 bases). The ends were cut back, 4 bases at V and 0 bases at J, with 10 bases in the middle. This CDR3 region has 14 residues. Germline assignment: CDR1 SNHLY and CDR2 FYNNEI. DNA for the CDR3: TGTGCCAGCAGTGGGGGCAGAAACTCCTACGAGCAGTACTTC. It encodes CASSGGRNSYEQYF.

The chain uses TRBV7-6 and TRBJ2-5; TRBD2 matches at 15 bases. J gave up 4 bases and V 5 bases, and 5 bases lay outside the gene matches. CDR1 and CDR2 (germline): SGHVS, FNYEAQ. This CDR3 comprises 16 residues. The CDR3 loop is CASSPGLAGGRETQYF. The CDR3, as DNA: TGTGCCAGCAGCCCCGGACTAGCGGGGGGGCGAGAGACCCAGTACTTC.

The CDR3 DNA follows: TGTGCCAGCAGCCAGAGGACAGGGAGAAGGGAGCAGTACTTC. This codes for CASSQRTGRREQYF. The chain is built from TRBV13 and TRBJ2-7, with 8 bases fitting TRBD1. CDR3 length equals 14 residues. Trimming took 5 bases from V and 7 from J; bases not matched to a gene: 10. Germline V CDR1 and CDR2: PRHDT, FYEKMQ (reference sequence).

This clone was detected only a few times. The rearrangement uses TRBV28 and TRBJ2-1, with D unresolved. V was clipped by 4 bases and J by 10 bases, with 17 bases between them. This CDR3 region has 14 residues. In germline, CDR1 is MDHEN, CDR2 SYDVKM. CDR3 bases: TGTGCCAGCAGTTCCCCTTCCGGGCGTGGGGAGCAGTTCTTC. Its translation: CASSSPSGRGEQFF.

The gene calls are TRBV2 and TRBJ2-1, with 9 bases lining up with TRBD2. This CDR3 is 20 amino acids long. V lost 1 base, J lost 0 bases, and 13 bases stayed unmatched. Per the germline V gene, CDR1 is SNHLY and CDR2 is FYNNEI. The DNA of the CDR3 is TGTGCCAGCAGTGAAGGGGTTAGCGGGGGCCTCCAGAGCTCCTACAATGAGCAGTTCTTC. Its translation is CASSEGVSGGLQSSYNEQFF.

Here the CDR3 DNA reads TGTGCCAGCAGTTACTTCCAGGGTAACACTGAAGCTTTCTTT. Protein sequence: CASSYFQGNTEAFF. The chain is built from TRBV6-5 and TRBJ1-1; the D gene is possibly TRBD1 (5 bases). This CDR3 comprises 14 residues. Germline CDR1 is MNHEY and CDR2 is SVGAGI. With 1 base removed from V and 2 bases from J, the gap between germline ends came to 8 bases.

This clone was picked up a small number of times. The rearrangement uses TRBV7-9 and TRBJ1-2; D is possibly TRBD1 (6 bases). Trimming took 0 bases from V and 3 from J, leaving 8 bases between them. There are 14 residues in the CDR3. Germline lookup yields CDR1 SEHNR and CDR2 FQNEAQ (reference sequence). In DNA, the CDR3 is TGTGCCAGCAGCTTAGCCGGGGGGCACTATGGCTACACCTTC. Translating gives CASSLAGGHYGYTF.

This clone occurred a few times. The chain employs TRBV7-9 and TRBJ2-7, with 8 bases lining up with TRBD2. CDR3 length equals 14 residues. V lost 5 bases, J lost 2 bases, and 5 bases stayed unmatched. Germline-derived CDR1 and CDR2 are SEHNR and FQNEAQ (reference sequence). CDR3 DNA: TGTGCCAGCAGCCACCGCGGGAGGCCCTACGAGCAGTACTTC. Its translation is CASSHRGRPYEQYF.

The V gene is TRBV29-1, the J gene TRBJ2-3, with 7 bases lining up with TRBD2. The J segment lost 5 bases and the V segment lost 7 bases, leaving 6 bases of the junction unmatched. CDR1 and CDR2 from the germline V gene are SQVTM and ANQGSEA. This CDR3 is 12 amino acids long. The CDR3: CSASGEGDTQYF. The CDR3 coding sequence is TGCAGCGCGTCGGGGGAGGGAGATACGCAGTATTTT.

The chain joins TRBV30 to TRBJ2-1; 7 positions match TRBD2. The CDR3 sequence is 15 residues long. V was clipped by 0 bases and J by 4 bases; unmatched bases: 6. Germline V CDR1 and CDR2: GTSNPN, SVGIG (reference sequence). CDR3 amino acids: CAWSVLAGLYNEQFF. Written as DNA, the CDR3 is TGTGCCTGGAGTGTATTAGCGGGCCTTTACAATGAGCAGTTCTTC. Complete variable domain (other parts from reference TRBV30 and TRBJ2-1): SQTIHQWPATLVQPVGSPLSLECTVEGTSNPNLYWYRQAAGRGLQLLFYSVGIGQISSEVPQNLSASRPQDRQFILSSKKLLLSDSGFYLCAWSVLAGLYNEQFFGPGTRLTVL.